The 4 T cell receptor beta chains reported below all come from one sample, sequenced in a study of graft-versus-host responses after intestinal transplantation. Sequenced by immunoSEQ multiplex PCR; TCRdb stores in-frame clones only, minus some. Of about 120,000 clones in the sample, 90% to 95% were seen once. For these TCRs, the target antigens are not known. The specimen was unstimulated CD8+ T cells sorted from spleen or lymph node cells, collected before transplant. The receptor source for this set is a human donor who was the organ donor for an intestinal transplant.

This chain uses TRBV7-9 with TRBJ2-1; D call uncertain. This CDR3 has 13 residues. V shed 4 bases and J shed 3 bases, with 7 bases lying between them. Germline V gives CDR1 SEHNR, CDR2 FQNEAQ (reference sequence). The CDR3 here is CASSSKYYNEQFF. CDR3 sequence (DNA): TGTGCCAGCAGCTCCAAGTACTACAATGAGCAGTTCTTC. Combining the CDR3 with reference TRBV7-9 and TRBJ2-1 gives the whole variable domain DTGVSQNPRHKITKRGQNVTFRCDPISEHNRLYWYRQTLGQGPEFLTYFQNEAQLEKSRLLSDRFSAERPKGSFSTLEIQRTEQGDSAMYLCASSSKYYNEQFFGPGTRLTVL.

The rearrangement links TRBV28 to TRBJ1-5, with D perhaps matching TRBD1 (5 bases). CDR3 size: 15 residues. V lost 3 bases, J lost 2 bases, and 11 bases lay in between. Per the germline V gene, CDR1 is MDHEN and CDR2 is SYDVKM. CDR3 sequence: CASSFRDYGNQPQHF. The DNA for the CDR3 is TGTGCCAGCAGTTTCCGGGACTATGGCAATCAGCCCCAGCATTTT.

The chain couples TRBV4-1 to TRBJ2-4; D gene unclear. V shed 2 bases and J shed 2 bases, with 16 bases lying between them. Germline V gene data show CDR1 as MGHRA and CDR2 as YSYEKL. CDR3 length equals 17 residues. CDR3 coding DNA: TGCGCCAGCAGCCAACTGCCCCTCGCCCTCACCAAAAACATTCAGTACTTC. Translated: CASSQLPLALTKNIQYF.

The chain uses TRBV28 and TRBJ2-7; no firm D call. Germline loops: CDR1 MDHEN, CDR2 SYDVKM. With 6 bases removed from V and 2 bases from J, the gap between germline ends came to 14 bases. The CDR3 has 14 amino acids. The CDR3 bases are TGTGCCAGCAGCGATATTATTGAAGCCTACGAGCAGTACTTC. This translates into CASSDIIEAYEQYF.